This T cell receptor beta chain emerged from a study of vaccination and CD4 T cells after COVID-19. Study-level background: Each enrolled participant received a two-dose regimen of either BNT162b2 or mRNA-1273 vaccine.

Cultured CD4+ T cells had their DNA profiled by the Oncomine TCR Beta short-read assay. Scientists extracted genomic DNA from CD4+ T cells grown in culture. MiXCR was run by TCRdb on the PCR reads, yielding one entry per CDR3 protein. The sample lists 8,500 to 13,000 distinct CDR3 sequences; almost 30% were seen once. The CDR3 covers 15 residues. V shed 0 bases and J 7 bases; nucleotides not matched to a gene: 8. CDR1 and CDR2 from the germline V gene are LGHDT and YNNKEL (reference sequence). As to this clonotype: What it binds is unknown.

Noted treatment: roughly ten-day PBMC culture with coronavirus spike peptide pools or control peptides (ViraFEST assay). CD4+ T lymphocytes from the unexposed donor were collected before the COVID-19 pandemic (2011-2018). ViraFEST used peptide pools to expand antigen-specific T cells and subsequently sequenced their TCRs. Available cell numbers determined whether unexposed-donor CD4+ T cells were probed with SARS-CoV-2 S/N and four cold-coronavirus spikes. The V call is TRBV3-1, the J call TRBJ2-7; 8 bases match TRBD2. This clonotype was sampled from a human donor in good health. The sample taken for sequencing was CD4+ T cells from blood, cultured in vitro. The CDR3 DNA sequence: TGTGCCAGCAGCCAAGATGGACATCGGGGGGGGGAGCAGTACTTC. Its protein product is CASSQDGHRGGEQYF.